This T cell receptor (beta chain) emerged from a study of early T cells in non-severe SARS-CoV-2 infection. Looking at the study overall: Unpaired chains resulted from sequencing bulk RNA of unsorted whole blood.

Study observations and caveats: Matches to VDJdb favored anti-spike CD8 responses and missed private and CD4 specificities.

Unique molecular identifier tags were affixed to discrete cDNA molecules. MiXCR, run by TCRdb on the 5' RACE reads, gives a single entry per CDR3 protein. Of approximately 100,000 distinct CDR3 sequences listed, about 10% are singletons. The CDR3 covers 13 residues. Germline CDR1 is DFQATT and CDR2 is SNEGSKA (reference sequence). Trimming removed 6 bases at V and 4 bases at J, with 13 bases between. A few counts support this clonotype. Antigen unknown. Sequencing was carried out using whole blood. V and J are TRBV20-1 and TRBJ1-5; tentatively, D is TRBD1 (5 bases). The TCR was taken from an adult who was a healthcare worker with PCR-confirmed SARS-CoV-2 infection or an uninfected control (not recorded which). The CDR3 DNA reads TGCAGTGCCCGGACAATATGGAATCAGCCCCAGCATTTT. It specifies CSARTIWNQPQHF.